Listed below are T cell receptor beta chains from one sample, sequenced in a study of blood T cell repertoires in COVID-19. Profiled with immunoSEQ multiplex PCR; TCRdb holds only in-frame clones, not every one. The sample has more than 200,000 clones, 85% to 90% seen once. The sequenced sample was PBMCs or T cells enriched from blood (not recorded which). Receptor source: a woman in her 30s who had recovered from COVID-19. Each CDR3 is given with its conserved first and last residue. D genes are given only for firm matches. Clone size, where shown, is once, few, many, or a class for clones that have expanded.

clone_size	j_call	v_call	d_call	cdr3_nt	cdr3_aa
few	TRBJ2-4	TRBV7-2	TRBD2	TGTGCCAGCAGCCCGCAAAGCGGGGCTCAAAACATTCAGTACTTC	CASSPQSGAQNIQYF
.	TRBJ1-2	TRBV5-1	.	TGCGCCAGCAGCTTGGGGGGAGATAATGGCTACACCTTC	CASSLGGDNGYTF
.	TRBJ1-1	TRBV9	TRBD1	TGTGCCAGCAGCGTAGAGCCGGGTGGGACAGGGGGCTTCGAAGCTTTCTTT	CASSVEPGGTGGFEAFF
many	TRBJ2-7	TRBV11-1	.	TGTGCCAGCAGCTTAGGAGTCAACGAGCAGTACTTC	CASSLGVNEQYF
.	TRBJ1-3	TRBV29-1	TRBD1	TGCAGCGTTGACCCGACAGGGGCTGGAAACACCATATATTTT	CSVDPTGAGNTIYF
.	TRBJ1-1	TRBV5-1	.	TGCGCCAGCAGCTTCCAGGGGAGGGGTAACACTGAAGCTTTCTTT	CASSFQGRGNTEAFF
.	TRBJ2-2	TRBV9	TRBD2	TGTGCCAGCAGCGACAGCGGGAGCCTTGCCGGGGAGCTGTTTTTT	CASSDSGSLAGELFF
.	TRBJ1-2	TRBV27	TRBD1	TGTGCCAGCAGGCCCACCGGGACAGATTATGGCTACACCTTC	CASRPTGTDYGYTF
.	TRBJ1-3	TRBV27	TRBD1	TGTGCCAGCAGTCCCGGACAGGGGAGGACTGGAAACACCATATATTTT	CASSPGQGRTGNTIYF
.	TRBJ1-1	TRBV28	TRBD1	TGTGCCAGCAGGTGGACAGGGACATATAACACTGAAGCTTTCTTT	CASRWTGTYNTEAFF
.	TRBJ1-5	TRBV12-3/TRBV12-4	TRBD1	TGTGCCAGCCGCGGACAGGTCGATCAGCCCCAGCATTTT	CASRGQVDQPQHF
.	TRBJ1-2	TRBV28	TRBD1	TGTGCCAGCATTTGGACAGGGGCCGGAGGAGGCTACACCTTC	CASIWTGAGGGYTF
.	TRBJ1-5	TRBV30	.	TGTGCCTGGAGTGGCTACGATCAGCCCCAGCATTTT	CAWSGYDQPQHF
.	TRBJ1-1	TRBV2	.	TGTGCCAGCAGTTCCGGTCCACCGCGGACTGAAGCTTTCTTT	CASSSGPPRTEAFF
.	TRBJ2-2	TRBV18	.	TGTGCCAGCTCAGGGGGACAGAACACCGGGGAGCTGTTTTTT	CASSGGQNTGELFF
.	TRBJ2-3	TRBV29-1	TRBD1	TGCAGCGTTGAAGGGGGGACAGGAGGGGGCACAGATACGCAGTATTTT	CSVEGGTGGGTDTQYF
.	TRBJ2-7	TRBV7-2	TRBD1	TGTGCCAGCAGCCCCGCAGGGGGCTCCTACGAGCAGTACTTC	CASSPAGGSYEQYF
.	TRBJ1-2	TRBV3-1/TRBV3-2	.	TGTGCCAGCAGCCTCGGGGGGGAACAGGGAGTCTACACCTTC	CASSLGGEQGVYTF
.	TRBJ2-1	TRBV9	TRBD2	TGTGCCAGCAGCGTAGAGCGCGGGAGGGTAGGGAATGAGCAGTTCTTC	CASSVERGRVGNEQFF
once	TRBJ2-2	TRBV3-1/TRBV3-2	.	TGTGCCAGCAGCCAAGTCGGCTTTAGCGTCAACACCGGGGAGCTGTTTTTT	CASSQVGFSVNTGELFF
.	TRBJ2-6	TRBV9	.	TGTGCCAGCAGCCCCAGACTGCCTCCTGACTCTGGGGCCAACGTCCTGACTTTC	CASSPRLPPDSGANVLTF
once	TRBJ1-2	TRBV29-1	.	TGCAGCGTAGTCGACACCAGCTATGGCTACACCTTC	CSVVDTSYGYTF
few	TRBJ2-3	TRBV5-4	.	TGTGCCAGCAGCCCACAAGGGGGGGCAGATACGCAGTATTTT	CASSPQGGADTQYF
.	TRBJ2-1	TRBV24-1	TRBD2	TGTGCCACCAGTGATTCAGGGAGGGATGGGGGGAATGAGCAGTTCTTC	CATSDSGRDGGNEQFF
.	TRBJ1-2	TRBV11-2	.	TGTGCCAGCAGCCCCATCAGTGGACAGAACTATGGCTACACCTTC	CASSPISGQNYGYTF
.	TRBJ2-1	TRBV27	.	TGTGCCAGCATTACTCGGGCAGGGGACAATGAGCAGTTCTTC	CASITRAGDNEQFF
.	TRBJ1-2	TRBV28	TRBD1	TGTGCCAGCAGCAACGACCGTGGACAGGGCTATGGCTACACCTTC	CASSNDRGQGYGYTF
.	TRBJ2-7	TRBV6-6	.	TGTGCCAGCATCCCCCGCCGGGCGGACACCTACGAGCAGTACTTC	CASIPRRADTYEQYF
.	TRBJ2-3	TRBV5-1	.	TGCGCCAGCAGCTCATCCGGGGGAGATACGCAGTATTTT	CASSSSGGDTQYF